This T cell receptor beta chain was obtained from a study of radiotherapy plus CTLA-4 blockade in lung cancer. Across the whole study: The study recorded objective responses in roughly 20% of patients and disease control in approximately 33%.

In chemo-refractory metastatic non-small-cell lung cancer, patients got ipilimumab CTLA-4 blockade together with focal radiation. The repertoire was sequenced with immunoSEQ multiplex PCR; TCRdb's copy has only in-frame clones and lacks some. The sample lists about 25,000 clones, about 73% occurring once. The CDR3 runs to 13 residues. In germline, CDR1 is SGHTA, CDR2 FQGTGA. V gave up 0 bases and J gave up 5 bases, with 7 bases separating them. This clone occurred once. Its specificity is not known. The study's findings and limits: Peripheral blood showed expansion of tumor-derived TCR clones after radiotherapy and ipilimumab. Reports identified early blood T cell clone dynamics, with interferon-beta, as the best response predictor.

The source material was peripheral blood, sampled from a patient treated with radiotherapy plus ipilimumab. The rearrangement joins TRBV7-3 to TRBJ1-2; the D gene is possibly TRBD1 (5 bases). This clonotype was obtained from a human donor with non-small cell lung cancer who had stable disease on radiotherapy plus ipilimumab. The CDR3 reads CASSLTTAYGYTF. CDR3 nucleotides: TGTGCCAGCAGCTTAACGACAGCTTATGGCTACACCTTC.